This TCR beta chain was retrieved from a study of shared clonotypes between healthy human individuals. Some clones are missing from TCRdb's copy, which holds only in-frame ones; the method was immunoSEQ multiplex PCR. The sample carries 2.3 million or so clones, 93% recorded once. The material sequenced was naive CD4+ T cells from PBMCs. The subset denotes: CD45RA+ positively selected. The source of this sequence is a man between 18 and 35 years old in good health. Some clones in this sample may be carry-over from other donors' samples.

CDR3 in DNA: TGCGCCAGCAGCTTGCTAGGGATAGGCAATCAGCCCCAGCATTTT. This codes for CASSLLGIGNQPQHF. V is TRBV5-1 and J is TRBJ1-5; D gene unclear. CDR1 and CDR2 from the germline V gene are SGHRS and YFSETQ. This CDR3 contains 15 residues. The ends were cut back, 1 base at V and 2 bases at J, with 10 bases in the middle.